The rows below give T cell receptor beta chains drawn from one sample of a study of beta chain features in type 1 diabetes. Profiling relied on immunoSEQ multiplex PCR, and the TCRdb table lists in-frame clones only, not all of them. This table holds 500,000 to 850,000 clones, 11% to 15% found once. Material: naive CD4+ T cells from blood. The receptors come from a man younger than 35 with type 1 diabetes. CDR3s include the opening cysteine and the closing phenylalanine or tryptophan. The D gene is left open where the match is weak. Rows may omit the clone size; those that give it use once, few, many or a size class.

j_call clone_size d_call v_call cdr3_aa cdr3_nt
TRBJ2-1 few - TRBV4-1 CASSQEGWGAQSSYNEQFF TGCGCCAGCAGCCAAGAAGGATGGGGAGCCCAGAGCTCCTACAATGAGCAGTTCTTC
TRBJ2-7 few TRBD1 TRBV6-6 CASSVTGNSYEQYF TGTGCCAGCAGTGTGACAGGGAACTCCTACGAGCAGTACTTC
TRBJ2-7 few - TRBV19 CASSRGPYEQYF TGTGCCAGTAGTCGTGGCCCCTACGAGCAGTACTTC
TRBJ2-1 few - TRBV14 CASSFVSGTGNEQFF TGTGCCAGCAGTTTCGTTAGCGGTACAGGGAATGAGCAGTTCTTC
TRBJ2-7 - - TRBV30 CAWRDSGLGTYEQYF TGTGCCTGGAGAGATAGCGGCCTAGGGACCTACGAGCAGTACTTC
TRBJ1-1 few - TRBV29-1 CSVEQYPALTVSEAFF TGCAGCGTTGAACAATACCCCGCCTTGACAGTATCTGAAGCTTTCTTT
TRBJ2-5 few - TRBV15 CATSWRGRQETQYF TGTGCCACCAGCTGGAGGGGACGTCAAGAGACCCAGTACTTC
TRBJ2-7 few TRBD1 TRBV7-9 CASSLQTGGYEQYF TGTGCCAGCAGCTTACAGACAGGGGGCTACGAGCAGTACTTC
TRBJ1-5 - - TRBV4-1 CASSQDTLDGQPQHF TGCGCCAGCAGCCAAGACACCCTAGACGGTCAGCCCCAGCATTTT
TRBJ1-1 few - TRBV2 CASSEATEAFF TGTGCCAGCAGTGAAGCCACTGAAGCTTTCTTT
TRBJ2-1 few TRBD2 TRBV7-2 CASSLAGSGYNEQFF TGTGCCAGCAGCCTAGCGGGTTCAGGCTACAATGAGCAGTTCTTC
TRBJ2-7 - TRBD2 TRBV5-1 CASRLAGTSGDEQYF TGCGCCAGCAGGCTCGCCGGGACTAGTGGCGACGAGCAGTACTTC
TRBJ2-7 few TRBD2 TRBV7-2 CASSLGLASGIHREQYF TGTGCCAGCAGCTTAGGATTGGCTAGCGGGATACACAGGGAGCAGTACTTC
TRBJ2-3 few - TRBV7-9 CASSLDYGTDTQYF TGTGCCAGCAGCTTAGACTACGGGACAGATACGCAGTATTTT
TRBJ1-5 few - TRBV29-1 CSVETGNRQPQHF TGCAGCGTTGAAACAGGGAATCGTCAGCCCCAGCATTTT
TRBJ1-4 - - TRBV6-6 CASSYFQGTDEKLFF TGTGCCAGCAGTTACTTTCAGGGGACCGATGAAAAACTGTTTTTT
TRBJ2-1 few TRBD1 TRBV25-1 CASRVDRYNEQFF TGTGCCAGCAGGGTGGACAGGTACAATGAGCAGTTCTTC
TRBJ1-1 - TRBD1 TRBV2 CASSENRGVAFF TGTGCCAGCAGTGAGAACAGGGGTGTAGCTTTCTTT
TRBJ2-3 few - TRBV7-2 CATRPAGSSTDTQYF TGTGCCACACGTCCTGCGGGGAGCAGCACAGATACGCAGTATTTT
TRBJ1-1 - - TRBV29-1 CSVEQATNTEAFF TGCAGCGTTGAACAGGCGACGAACACTGAAGCTTTCTTT
TRBJ2-2 few - TRBV5-4 CASSLAQGVTGELFF TGTGCCAGCAGCTTGGCACAGGGTGTGACCGGGGAGCTGTTTTTT
TRBJ2-4 - - TRBV18 CASSPEPQNIQYF TGTGCCAGCTCACCGGAACCACAAAACATTCAGTACTTC
TRBJ2-7 - - TRBV7-2 CASSLDPGRSYEQYF TGTGCCAGCAGCTTAGATCCCGGCAGGAGCTACGAGCAGTACTTC
TRBJ1-1 - TRBD1 TRBV5-6 CASSRTGGTEAFF TGTGCCAGCAGCAGAACAGGGGGCACTGAAGCTTTCTTT